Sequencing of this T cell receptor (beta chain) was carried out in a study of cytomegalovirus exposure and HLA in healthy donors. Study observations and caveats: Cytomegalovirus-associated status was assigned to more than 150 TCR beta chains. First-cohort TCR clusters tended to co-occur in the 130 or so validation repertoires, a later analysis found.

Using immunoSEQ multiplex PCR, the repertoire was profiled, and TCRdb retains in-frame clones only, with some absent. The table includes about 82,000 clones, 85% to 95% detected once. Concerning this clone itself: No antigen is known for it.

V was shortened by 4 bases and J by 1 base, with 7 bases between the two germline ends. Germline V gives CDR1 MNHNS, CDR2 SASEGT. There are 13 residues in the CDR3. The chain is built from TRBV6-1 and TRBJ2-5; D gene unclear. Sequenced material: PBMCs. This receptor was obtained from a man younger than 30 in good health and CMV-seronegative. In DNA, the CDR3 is TGTGCCAGCAGTGCTAACTTCCAAGAGACCCAGTACTTC. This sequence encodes CASSANFQETQYF.